The 3 T cell receptor beta chains below all came from one sample that was sequenced in a study of control samples from healthy donors and cancer patients. Repertoires were generated with immunoSEQ multiplex PCR, while TCRdb's copy carries only in-frame clones and drops some. The sample carries roughly 150,000 clones, 93% recorded once. The specimen sequenced was blood. The receptors originated from a man aged 50-60 years in good health.

V is TRBV10-2 and J is TRBJ2-2; TRBD2 agrees at 10 bases. Looked up from germline, CDR1 is WSHSY and CDR2 is SAAADI. Trimming removed 6 bases from V and 1 base from J; junction bases left unmatched: 2. CDR3 length: 15 residues. The CDR3 bases are TGCGCCAGCAGGAGGACTAGCGGGAACACCGGGGAGCTGTTTTTT. Encoded protein: CASRRTSGNTGELFF.

CDR3 sequence (DNA): TGTGCCAGCAGTATGGACATTCGCTACGAGCAGTACTTC. The encoded protein is CASSMDIRYEQYF. The gene calls are TRBV7-9 and TRBJ2-7, with a weak D call TRBD1 (5 bases). Trimming shortened V by 6 bases and J by 3 bases, and 12 bases separated the two germline ends. CDR1 and CDR2 from the germline V gene are SEHNR and FQNEAQ (reference sequence). The CDR3 loop spans 13 amino acids.

The chain uses TRBV6-6 and TRBJ2-7; D could derive from TRBD1 or TRBD2 (5 bases each). V lost 6 bases and J 2 bases, leaving 17 bases between the germline ends. The CDR3 spans 15 residues. Germline CDR1 is MNHNY and CDR2 is SVGAGI (reference sequence). In DNA, the CDR3 is TGTGCCAGCAGCTACCTTATGGGGGTAGCCTACGAGCAGTACTTC. This codes for CASSYLMGVAYEQYF.